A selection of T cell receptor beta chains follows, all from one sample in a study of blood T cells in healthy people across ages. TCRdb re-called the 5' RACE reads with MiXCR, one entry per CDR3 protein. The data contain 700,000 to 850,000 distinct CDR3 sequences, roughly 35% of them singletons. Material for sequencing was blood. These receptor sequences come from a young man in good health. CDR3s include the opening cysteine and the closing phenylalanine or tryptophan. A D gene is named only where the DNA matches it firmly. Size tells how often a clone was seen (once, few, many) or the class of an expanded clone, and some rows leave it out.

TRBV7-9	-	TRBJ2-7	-	CASVPAGGYEQYF	TGTGCCAGCGTCCCGGCGGGCGGTTACGAGCAGTACTTC
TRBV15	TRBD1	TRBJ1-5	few	CATSRGTGENQPQHF	TGTGCCACCAGCAGAGGGACAGGGGAGAATCAGCCCCAGCATTTT
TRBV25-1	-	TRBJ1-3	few	CASSGTGSSGNTIYF	TGTGCCAGCAGTGGCACAGGGAGCTCTGGAAACACCATATATTTT
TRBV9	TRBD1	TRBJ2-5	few	CASSVEDRVGETQYF	TGTGCCAGCAGCGTAGAGGACAGGGTGGGAGAGACCCAGTACTTC
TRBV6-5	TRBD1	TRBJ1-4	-	CASSYSGAGGESNEKLFF	TGTGCCAGCAGTTACTCTGGGGCAGGGGGCGAATCTAATGAAAAACTGTTTTTT
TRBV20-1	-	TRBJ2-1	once	CSARAGTGDYNEQFF	TGCAGTGCAAGAGCCGGGACTGGGGACTACAATGAGCAGTTCTTC
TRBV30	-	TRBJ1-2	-	CAWSRAPNYGYTF	TGTGCCTGGAGTAGGGCCCCTAACTATGGCTACACCTTC
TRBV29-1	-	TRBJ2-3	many	CSVEGRMNPGDTQYF	TGCAGCGTTGAAGGGAGGATGAACCCCGGAGATACGCAGTATTTT
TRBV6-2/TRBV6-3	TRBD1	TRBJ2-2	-	CASSALTTGTGYTGELFF	TGTGCCAGCAGTGCACTAACCACCGGGACAGGGTACACCGGGGAGCTGTTTTTT
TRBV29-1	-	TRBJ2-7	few	CSVPQTKTYNEQYF	TGCAGCGTTCCCCAGACCAAGACCTACAATGAGCAGTACTTC
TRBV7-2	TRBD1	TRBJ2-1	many	CASSPGTGMINEQFF	TGTGCCAGCAGTCCCGGGACAGGGATGATTAATGAGCAGTTCTTC
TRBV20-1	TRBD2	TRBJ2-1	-	CRARDYYNEQFF	TGCAGGGCTAGGGACTACTACAATGAGCAGTTCTTC
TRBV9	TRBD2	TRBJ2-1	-	CASGLAVSYNEQFF	TGTGCCAGCGGACTAGCGGTTTCCTACAATGAGCAGTTCTTC
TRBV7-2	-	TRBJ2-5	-	CASSLASRQETQYF	TGTGCCAGCAGCTTAGCGTCTAGACAAGAGACCCAGTACTTC
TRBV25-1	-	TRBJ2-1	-	CASTQGGWDEQFF	TGTGCCAGCACGCAAGGGGGTTGGGATGAGCAGTTCTTC
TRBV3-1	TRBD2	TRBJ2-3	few	CASSQTSGRTDTQYF	TGTGCCAGCAGCCAAACTAGCGGGCGCACAGATACGCAGTATTTT
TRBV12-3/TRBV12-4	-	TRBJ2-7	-	CASSSGKGLSSDEQYF	TGTGCCAGCAGTTCCGGGAAGGGTTTAAGCTCCGACGAGCAGTACTTC
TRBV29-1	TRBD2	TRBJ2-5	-	CSVLPIAGGKTQYF	TGCAGCGTCCTCCCTATAGCGGGGGGGAAGACCCAGTACTTC
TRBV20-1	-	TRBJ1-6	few	CSARAGPNNSPLHF	TGCAGTGCTAGAGCAGGGCCGAACAATTCACCCCTCCACTTT
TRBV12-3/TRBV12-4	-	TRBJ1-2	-	CASSLIGTSSGYTF	TGTGCCAGCAGCCTAATCGGGACCAGTTCTGGCTACACCTTC
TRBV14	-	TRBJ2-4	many	CASSRDSIAKNIQYF	TGTGCCAGCAGTCGGGACTCGATAGCCAAAAACATTCAGTACTTC
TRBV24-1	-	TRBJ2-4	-	CATSQGSNRQYF	TGTGCCACCAGCCAGGGGAGTAACCGTCAGTACTTC
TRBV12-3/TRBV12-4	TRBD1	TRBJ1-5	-	CASRIGTVDQPQHF	TGTGCCAGCAGAATTGGGACAGTCGATCAGCCCCAGCATTTT